This T cell receptor (beta chain) was observed in a study of T cell repertoires in cytomegalovirus infection (dated by TCRdb to the late 2010s). Study-level background: Because public TCR beta signatures pointed to carriage of CMV infection together with the matching HLA type, the HLA type of each donor mattered for the analysis. Findings and caveats that apply to the study as a whole: In both this cohort and an independent 352-donor cohort, the cumulative frequency of public TCR beta family members distinguished carriers of CMV infection plus the relevant HLA type. The ex vivo response was dominated by HLA-C-restricted CMV-specific TCR beta clonotypes, which also provided the single most frequent clonotype in two of eight donors.

Instrument on record: Illumina HiSeq 1500. The raw public data were reprocessed by TCRdb itself: fastp quality trimming at Q25, MiXCR clonotype calling, in-frame beta chains only. One record per CDR3 amino acid sequence lists the most common genes and DNA. The sample table shows almost 550,000 distinct CDR3 sequences, and 15% to 20% are seen once. The ten largest clones take up about 24% of the sample. As to this clonotype: Which antigen it targets is not known. No base-level quality is on record; no much larger clone is a single base apart.

Its CDR3 holds 15 amino acids, cysteine through phenylalanine. The entry retains the CDR3 DNA only, 45 bases that are in frame from base 1. CDR1 LNHDA and CDR2 SQIVND were looked up in the germline V gene (reference sequence). V loses 0 bases at its end and J loses 3 bases; junction bases beyond the gene matches: 5. The sequence is built from TRBV19 and TRBJ2-7, and 7 junctional nucleotides match TRBD2. The specimen sequenced was CD8+ T cells from PBMCs. The sequence was obtained from a human donor in good health (CMV status not recorded). Some clones in this sample may be carry-over from other donors' samples. The CDR3 has the sequence CASSIEWEGVYEQYF. The DNA reads as follows: TGTGCCAGTAGTATAGAATGGGAGGGCGTCTACGAGCAGTACTTC.